The clone carrying this T cell receptor (beta chain) was counted once. The antigen remains undetermined. Trimming pared 5 bases from V and 8 bases from J, leaving 7 bases between. The CDR3 contains 11 residues. In germline, CDR1 is SEHNR, CDR2 FQNEAQ (reference sequence). Method: immunoSEQ multiplex PCR; TCRdb's copy keeps in-frame clones and lacks some. The repertoire consists of about 140,000 clones, with approximately 90% occurring once and the leading ten covering 2.5% to 3.5%. Recipients boosted at about 4 weeks or about 12 weeks are pooled. The sample originates from a study of T cell responses to AZD1222 COVID-19 vaccine. The study's findings and limits: The donors showed a predominance of white British ancestry and of females, with possible underestimation of clonal diversity.

Specimen: peripheral blood, collected 28 days after the second AZD1222 dose. The V call is TRBV7-9, the J call TRBJ2-1; D not resolved. The sequence derives from an adult who received the AZD1222 COVID-19 vaccine. The CDR3 region has the DNA TGTGCCAGCAGCCCGTACGATGAGCAGTTCTTC. Amino acids: CASSPYDEQFF.